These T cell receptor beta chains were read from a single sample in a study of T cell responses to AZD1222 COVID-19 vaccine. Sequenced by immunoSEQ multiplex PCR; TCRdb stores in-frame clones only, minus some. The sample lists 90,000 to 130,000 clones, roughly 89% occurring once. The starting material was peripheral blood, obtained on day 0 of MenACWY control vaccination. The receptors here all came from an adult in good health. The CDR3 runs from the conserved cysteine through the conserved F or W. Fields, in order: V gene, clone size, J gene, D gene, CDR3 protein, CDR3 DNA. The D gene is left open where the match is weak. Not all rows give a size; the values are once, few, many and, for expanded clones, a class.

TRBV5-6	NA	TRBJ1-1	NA	CASSTGVNTEAFF	TGTGCCAGCAGCACGGGAGTGAACACTGAAGCTTTCTTT
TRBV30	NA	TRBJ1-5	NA	CAWGTSGGQPQHF	TGTGCCTGGGGGACATCGGGCGGGCAGCCCCAGCATTTT
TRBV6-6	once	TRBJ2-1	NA	CASSYSDPGVNEQFF	TGTGCCAGCAGTTACTCGGACCCTGGGGTCAATGAGCAGTTCTTC
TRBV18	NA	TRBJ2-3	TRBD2	CASSREEASGAQYF	TGTGCCAGCTCAAGAGAGGAGGCTAGCGGGGCGCAGTATTTT
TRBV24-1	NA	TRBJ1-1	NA	CATSAEGNTEAFF	TGTGCCACTAGTGCGGAAGGGAACACTGAAGCTTTCTTT
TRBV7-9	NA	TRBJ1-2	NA	CASSHAGGALGYTF	TGTGCCAGCAGCCACGCCGGGGGGGCGCTGGGCTACACCTTC
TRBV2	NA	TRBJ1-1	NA	CASSELGGGSSEAFF	TGTGCCAGCAGTGAACTCGGGGGAGGGAGCTCTGAAGCTTTCTTT
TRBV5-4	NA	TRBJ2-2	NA	CASSLAAGVRTGELFF	TGTGCCAGCAGCTTGGCAGCCGGAGTTCGCACCGGGGAGCTGTTTTTT
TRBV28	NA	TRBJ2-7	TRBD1	CASSLRDRVHEQYF	TGTGCCAGCAGTTTGCGGGACAGGGTCCACGAGCAGTACTTC
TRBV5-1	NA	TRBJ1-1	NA	CASSPGRGDTEAFF	TGCGCCAGCAGCCCCGGGAGGGGAGATACTGAAGCTTTCTTT
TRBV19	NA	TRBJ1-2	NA	CASSLRTAGANYGYTF	TGTGCCAGTAGTCTTCGGACAGCGGGAGCTAACTATGGCTACACCTTC
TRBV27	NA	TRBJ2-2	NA	CASSLSAGTDTGELFF	TGTGCCAGCAGTTTATCGGCAGGGACGGACACCGGGGAGCTGTTTTTT
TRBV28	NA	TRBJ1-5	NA	CASSAYSNQPQHF	TGTGCCAGCAGTGCATATAGCAATCAGCCCCAGCATTTT
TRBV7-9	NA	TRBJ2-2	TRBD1	CASIRDRDREAGELFF	TGTGCCAGCATCCGAGACCGGGACAGGGAGGCCGGGGAGCTGTTTTTT
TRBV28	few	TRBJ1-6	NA	CASSSSGTPYNSPLHF	TGTGCCAGCAGCTCCTCCGGGACACCCTATAATTCACCCCTCCACTTT
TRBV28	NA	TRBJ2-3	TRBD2	CASAAGGPTDTQYF	TGTGCCAGCGCCGCGGGGGGGCCCACAGATACGCAGTATTTT
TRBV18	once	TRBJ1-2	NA	CASSPGGNYGYTF	TGTGCCAGCTCACCGGGAGGAAACTATGGCTACACCTTC
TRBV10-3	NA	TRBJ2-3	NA	CATGPGVSTDTQYF	TGTGCCACAGGGCCGGGGGTAAGCACAGATACGCAGTATTTT